The 12 T cell receptor beta chains given below trace back to one sample, sequenced in a study of cytomegalovirus exposure and HLA in healthy donors. The PCR used 60 Vbeta and 13 Jbeta primers. The repertoire was sequenced with immunoSEQ multiplex PCR; TCRdb's copy has only in-frame clones and lacks some. Recorded for this sample: 150,000 to 200,000 clones. The sequencing input was PBMCs. These receptors were collected from a woman aged 55-69 years in good health and CMV-seronegative.

The J gene is TRBJ1-1, the V gene TRBV27; D is perhaps TRBD1 (5 bases). This CDR3 is 16 amino acids long. V shed 7 bases and J shed 0 bases, with 18 bases lying between them. The germline V gene has CDR1 MNHEY and CDR2 SMNVEV (reference sequence). For the CDR3, the DNA is TGTGCCAGCACGCCATACAGGACACTTATGAACACTGAAGCTTTCTTT. Encoded protein: CASTPYRTLMNTEAFF.

The chain is built from TRBV9 and TRBJ1-1; D unclear. The ends were cut back, 6 bases at V and 4 bases at J, with 13 bases in the middle. The CDR3 loop spans 13 amino acids. Germline V gene lookup returns CDR1 SGDLS and CDR2 YYNGEE. CDR3 sequence reads: CASKPGGGTEAFF. Here the CDR3 DNA reads TGTGCCAGCAAACCGGGAGGAGGCACTGAAGCTTTCTTT.

The J gene is TRBJ1-1, the V gene TRBV10-3, with 8 bases lining up with TRBD1. Looked up from germline, CDR1 is ENHRY and CDR2 is SYGVKD. The ends lost 10 bases at V and 5 bases at J; junction bases unmatched: 6. This CDR3 has 12 residues. CDR3 sequence (DNA): TGTGCCACCTCCCGGACAGGGACTGAAGCTTTCTTT. Encoded protein: CATSRTGTEAFF.

The chain links TRBV5-1 to TRBJ1-6, with D tentatively TRBD1 (6 bases). The V end was cut by 6 bases, the J end by 5 bases, with 18 bases between. The CDR3 runs to 16 residues. CDR1 and CDR2 from the germline V gene are SGHRS and YFSETQ. In DNA, the CDR3 is TGCGCCAGCAACCAGGGGTTAAACAGGGATAATTCACCCCTCCACTTT. Encoded protein: CASNQGLNRDNSPLHF.

The chain links TRBV14 to TRBJ2-5; TRBD1 aligns across 7 bases. Trimming at V came to 5 bases and at J to 9 bases, leaving 12 bases not matched to a gene. The V gene's germline CDR1 is SGHDN and CDR2 FVKESK. This CDR3 spans 14 amino acids. CDR3: CASSGTASRWAQYF. DNA of the CDR3: TGTGCCAGCAGCGGGACAGCCTCCCGCTGGGCCCAGTACTTC.

The rearrangement joins TRBV4-2 to TRBJ1-4; no clear D. The CDR3 consists of 13 residues. V was clipped by 1 base and J by 4 bases, with 4 bases between them. Germline V gene data show CDR1 as LGHNA and CDR2 as YNFKEQ. CDR3 residues: CASSQAINEKLFF. The CDR3 DNA follows: TGTGCCAGCAGCCAAGCAATTAATGAAAAACTGTTTTTT.

The genes are TRBV4-2 and TRBJ1-6, with a possible D match to TRBD1 (5 bases). Germline V gene sequence: CDR1 LGHNA, CDR2 YNFKEQ. V dropped 0 bases and J dropped 11 bases, with 14 bases sitting between them. The CDR3 loop spans 15 amino acids. The CDR3 DNA reads TGTGCCAGCAGCCAAGACTGGACCGCGGGGGCACCCCTCCACTTT. It is translated as CASSQDWTAGAPLHF.

The V call is TRBV7-9, the J call TRBJ2-3; TRBD2 agrees at 8 bases. The V gene's germline CDR1 is SEHNR and CDR2 FQNEAQ (reference sequence). V gave up 1 base and J gave up 2 bases; unmatched junction bases: 5. This CDR3 is built from 16 residues. DNA for the CDR3: TGTGCCAGCAGCTTAGGGGCGGGGGGTTTCACAGATACGCAGTATTTT. This gives the protein CASSLGAGGFTDTQYF.

The chain is built from TRBV4-3 and TRBJ2-3, with D perhaps TRBD1 (6 bases). The V and J ends lost 0 bases and 1 base respectively, with 17 bases between them. The CDR3 has 18 residues. Germline loops: CDR1 LGHNA, CDR2 YSLEER. CDR3 in DNA: TGCGCCAGCAGCCAAGATGGGTACCCTGGGGGCCGCACAGATACGCAGTATTTT. It specifies CASSQDGYPGGRTDTQYF.

The chain carries TRBV18 and TRBJ2-7, with 8 positions matching TRBD1. The germline V gene encodes CDR1 KGHSH and CDR2 LQKENI. This CDR3 is 14 amino acids long. The ends lost 3 bases at V and 5 bases at J; junction bases unmatched: 6. The CDR3 sequence is CASSPQGALHEQYF. The CDR3 nucleotides read TGTGCCAGCTCACCGCAGGGGGCTCTCCACGAGCAGTACTTC.

This chain connects TRBV5-4 to TRBJ2-3, with D perhaps matching TRBD1 (6 bases). CDR1 is SGHNT and CDR2 is YYREEE in the germline V gene (reference sequence). The CDR3 loop spans 14 amino acids. V lost 5 bases to trimming and J lost 2 bases, with 12 bases between them. The CDR3, as DNA: TGTGCCAGCAGGCGTCGGGACACCACAGATACGCAGTATTTT. This translates into CASRRRDTTDTQYF.

The J gene is TRBJ1-1, the V gene TRBV7-6, with no clear D. The CDR3 is 14 residues long. Trimming cost V 1 base and J 7 bases, with 13 bases left between them. Per the germline V gene, CDR1 is SGHVS and CDR2 is FNYEAQ. In DNA, the CDR3 is TGTGCCAGCAGCTTAGATAGAGGGCAGCTTGAAGCTTTCTTT. Translating it yields CASSLDRGQLEAFF.